The clone carrying this T cell receptor beta chain has at least ten counts. Antigen: not known. This entry is derived from a study of neurological immune-mediated disorders. Study-wide points: TCR clonal expansion peaked in HTLV-1-associated myelopathy patients and was lowest in multiple sclerosis patients.

The team produced cDNA through 5'RACE using 10-nucleotide random UMIs. Whenever a sequencing run was performed, it yielded over 180 million TCR-beta sequences from 15-18 subjects. Each CDR3 protein is one row after TCRdb ran MiXCR on the 5' RACE reads. The sample consists of 55,000 to 75,000 distinct CDR3 sequences, approximately 11% of them appearing once. The receptor was isolated from a woman in her sixties with HTLV-1-associated myelopathy (HAM/TSP). The specimen was PBMCs.

The CDR3, as DNA: TGTGCCAGCAGCTTAGAACTCTACGAGCAGTACTTC. Translating gives CASSLELYEQYF. The chain joins TRBV7-9 to TRBJ2-7; D remains ambiguous. V gave up 1 base and J gave up 3 bases, with 4 bases separating them. The CDR3 is 12 residues long. Germline lookup yields CDR1 SEHNR and CDR2 FQNEAQ (reference sequence).